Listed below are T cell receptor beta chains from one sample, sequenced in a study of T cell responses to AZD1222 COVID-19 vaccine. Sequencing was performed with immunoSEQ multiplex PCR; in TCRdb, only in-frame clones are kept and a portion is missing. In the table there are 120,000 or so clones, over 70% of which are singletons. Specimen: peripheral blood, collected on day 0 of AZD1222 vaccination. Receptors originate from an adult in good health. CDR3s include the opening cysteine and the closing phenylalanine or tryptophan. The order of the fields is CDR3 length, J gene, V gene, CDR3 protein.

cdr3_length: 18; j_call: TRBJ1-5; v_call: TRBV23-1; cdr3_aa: CASSQSGQGALSNQPQHF
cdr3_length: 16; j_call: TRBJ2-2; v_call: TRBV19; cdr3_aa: CASTISWTTNTGELFF
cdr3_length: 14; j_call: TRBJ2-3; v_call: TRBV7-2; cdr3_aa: CASNQRGNTDTQYF
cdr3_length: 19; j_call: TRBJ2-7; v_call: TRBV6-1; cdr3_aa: CASSARRPGLAGGRYEQYF
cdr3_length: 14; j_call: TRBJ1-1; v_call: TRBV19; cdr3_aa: CASTIGGYNTEAFF
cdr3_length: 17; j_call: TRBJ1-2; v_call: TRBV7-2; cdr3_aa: CASSFGGVNTDVHGYTF
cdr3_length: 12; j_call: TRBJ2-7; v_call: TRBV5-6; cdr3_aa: CASSEQGYEQYF
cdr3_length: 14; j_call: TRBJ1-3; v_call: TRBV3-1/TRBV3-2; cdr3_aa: CASSLQASGNTIYF
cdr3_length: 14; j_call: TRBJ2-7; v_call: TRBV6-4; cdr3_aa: CASSEGTGSYEQYF
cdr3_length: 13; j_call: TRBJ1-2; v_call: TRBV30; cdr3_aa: CAWNSGGPYGYTF
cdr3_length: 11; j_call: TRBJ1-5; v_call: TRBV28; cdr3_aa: CASSSRQPQHF
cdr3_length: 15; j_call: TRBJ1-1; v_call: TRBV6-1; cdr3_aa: CASSEEGGRGTEAFF
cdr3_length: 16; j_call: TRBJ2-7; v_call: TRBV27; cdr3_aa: CASSFSGRGSSYEQYF
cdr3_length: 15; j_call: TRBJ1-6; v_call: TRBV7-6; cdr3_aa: CASTQGTSGNSPLHF
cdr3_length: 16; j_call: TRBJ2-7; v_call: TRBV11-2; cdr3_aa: CASSLDRYSAPSEQYF
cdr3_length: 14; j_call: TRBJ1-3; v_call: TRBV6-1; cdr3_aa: CASSDTLSGNTIYF
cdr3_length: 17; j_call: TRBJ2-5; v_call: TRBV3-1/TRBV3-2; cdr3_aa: CASSPRSSGRGWETQYF
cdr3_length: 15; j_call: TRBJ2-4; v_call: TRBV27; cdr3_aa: CASSQAASGKNIQYF
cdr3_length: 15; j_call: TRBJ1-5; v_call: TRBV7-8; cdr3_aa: CASSPEVGSNQPQHF
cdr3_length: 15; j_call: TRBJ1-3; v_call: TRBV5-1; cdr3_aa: CASSYQTGTGNTIYF
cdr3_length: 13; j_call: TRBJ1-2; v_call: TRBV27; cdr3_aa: CASSLQGNYGYTF
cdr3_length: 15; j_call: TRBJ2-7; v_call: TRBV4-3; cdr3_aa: CASSQDRGGPYEQYF
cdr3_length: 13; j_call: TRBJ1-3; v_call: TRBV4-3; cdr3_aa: CASSQVAGNTIYF
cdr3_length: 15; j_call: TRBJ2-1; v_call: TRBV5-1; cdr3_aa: CASSSGLAGPNEQFF
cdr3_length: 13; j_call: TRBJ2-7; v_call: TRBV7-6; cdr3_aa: CASSPVNSYEQYF
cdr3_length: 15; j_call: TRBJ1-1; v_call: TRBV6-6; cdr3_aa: CASSYSLGDDTEAFF
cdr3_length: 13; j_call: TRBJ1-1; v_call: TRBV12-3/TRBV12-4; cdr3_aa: CASTLGMNTEAFF